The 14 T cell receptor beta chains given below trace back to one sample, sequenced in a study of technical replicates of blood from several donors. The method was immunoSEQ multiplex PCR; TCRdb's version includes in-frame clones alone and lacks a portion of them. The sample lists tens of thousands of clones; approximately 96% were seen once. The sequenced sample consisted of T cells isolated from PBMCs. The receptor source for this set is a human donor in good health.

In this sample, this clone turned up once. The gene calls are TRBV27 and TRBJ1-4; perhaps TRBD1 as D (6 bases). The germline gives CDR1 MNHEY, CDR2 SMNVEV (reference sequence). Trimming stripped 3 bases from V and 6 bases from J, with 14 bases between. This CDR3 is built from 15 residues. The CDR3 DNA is TGTGCCAGCAGTTTGTCCGGGACACAGCATGAAAAACTGTTTTTT. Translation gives CASSLSGTQHEKLFF. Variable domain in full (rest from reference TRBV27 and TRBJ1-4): EAQVTQNPRYLITVTGKKLTVTCSQNMNHEYMSWYRQDPGLGLRQIYYSMNVEVTDKGDVPEGYKVSRKEKRNFPLILESPSPNQTSLYFCASSLSGTQHEKLFFGSGTQLSVL.

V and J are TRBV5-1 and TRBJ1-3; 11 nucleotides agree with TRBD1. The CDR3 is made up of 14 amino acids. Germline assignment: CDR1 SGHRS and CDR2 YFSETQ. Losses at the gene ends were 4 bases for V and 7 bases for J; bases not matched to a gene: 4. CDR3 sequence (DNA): TGCGCCAGCAGCCCGGGGGACAGGGGGAACACCATATATTTT. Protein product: CASSPGDRGNTIYF.

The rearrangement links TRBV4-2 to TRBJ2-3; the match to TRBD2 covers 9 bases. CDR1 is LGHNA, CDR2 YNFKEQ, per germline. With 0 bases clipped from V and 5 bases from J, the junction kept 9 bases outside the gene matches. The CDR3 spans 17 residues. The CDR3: CASSQDSQAGGGDTQYF. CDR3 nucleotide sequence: TGTGCCAGCAGCCAAGATAGCCAGGCGGGAGGGGGAGATACGCAGTATTTT.

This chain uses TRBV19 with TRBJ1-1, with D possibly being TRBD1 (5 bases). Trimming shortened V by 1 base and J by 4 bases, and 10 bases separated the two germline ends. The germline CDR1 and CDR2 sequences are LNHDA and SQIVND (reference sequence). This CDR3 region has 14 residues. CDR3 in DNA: TGTGCCAGTAGTATAGTTCAGGGCCGCACTGAAGCTTTCTTT. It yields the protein CASSIVQGRTEAFF.

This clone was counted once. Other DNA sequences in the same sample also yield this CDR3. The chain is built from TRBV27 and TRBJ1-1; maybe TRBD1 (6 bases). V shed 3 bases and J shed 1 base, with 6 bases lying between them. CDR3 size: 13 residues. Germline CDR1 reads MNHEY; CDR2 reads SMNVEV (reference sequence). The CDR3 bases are TGTGCCAGCAGTTTGACAGGGAACACTGAAGCTTTCTTT. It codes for CASSLTGNTEAFF.

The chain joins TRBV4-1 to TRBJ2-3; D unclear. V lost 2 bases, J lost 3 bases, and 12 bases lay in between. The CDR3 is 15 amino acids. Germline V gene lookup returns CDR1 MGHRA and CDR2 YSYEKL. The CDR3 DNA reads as TGCGCCAGCAGCCAATTATCCGTTGAGACAGATACGCAGTATTTT. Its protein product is CASSQLSVETDTQYF.

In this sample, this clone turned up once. This chain's CDR3 is CASSPAGESYEQYF. CDR3 coding DNA: TGTGCCAGCAGCCCGGCGGGGGAATCCTACGAGCAGTACTTC. The chain joins TRBV11-2 to TRBJ2-7; 7 bases line up with TRBD2. With 5 bases clipped from V and 1 base from J, the junction kept 5 bases outside the gene matches. Germline V gives CDR1 SGHAT, CDR2 FQNNGV. The CDR3 loop spans 14 amino acids.

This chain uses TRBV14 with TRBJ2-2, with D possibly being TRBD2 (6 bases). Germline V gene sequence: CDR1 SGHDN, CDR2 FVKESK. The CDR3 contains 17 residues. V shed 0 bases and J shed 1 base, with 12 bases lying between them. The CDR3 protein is CASSQDLTSWNTGELFF. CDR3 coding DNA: TGTGCCAGCAGCCAAGATCTCACTAGCTGGAACACCGGGGAGCTGTTTTTT.

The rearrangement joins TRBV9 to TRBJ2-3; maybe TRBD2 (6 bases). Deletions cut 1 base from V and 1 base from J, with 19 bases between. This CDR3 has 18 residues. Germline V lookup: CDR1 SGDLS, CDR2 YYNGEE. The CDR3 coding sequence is TGTGCCAGCAGCGTATTCCGGGGAGCGGGCGACGGCACAGATACGCAGTATTTT. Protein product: CASSVFRGAGDGTDTQYF.

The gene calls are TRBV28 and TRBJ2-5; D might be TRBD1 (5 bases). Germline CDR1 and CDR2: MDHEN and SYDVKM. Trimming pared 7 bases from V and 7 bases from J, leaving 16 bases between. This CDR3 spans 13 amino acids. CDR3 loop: CASTGRVERTQYF. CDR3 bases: TGTGCCAGCACCGGCAGGGTCGAGAGGACCCAGTACTTC. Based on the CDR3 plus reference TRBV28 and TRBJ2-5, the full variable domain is DVKVTQSSRYLVKRTGEKVFLECVQDMDHENMFWYRQDPGLGLRLIYFSYDVKMKEKGDIPEGYSVSREKKERFSLILESASTNQTSMYLCASTGRVERTQYFGPGTRLLVL.

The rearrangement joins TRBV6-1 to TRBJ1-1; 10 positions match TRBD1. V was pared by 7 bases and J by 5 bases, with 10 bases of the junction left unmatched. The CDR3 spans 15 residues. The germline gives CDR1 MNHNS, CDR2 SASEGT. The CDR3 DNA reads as TGTGCCAGCATTCCCTGGGGACAGGGGCGGACTGAAGCTTTCTTT. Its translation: CASIPWGQGRTEAFF.

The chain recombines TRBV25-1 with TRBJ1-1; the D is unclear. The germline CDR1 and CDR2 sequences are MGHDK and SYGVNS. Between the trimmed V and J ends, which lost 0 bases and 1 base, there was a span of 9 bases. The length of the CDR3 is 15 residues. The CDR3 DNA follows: TGTGCCAGCAGTGAATATCGGGAGACGAACACTGAAGCTTTCTTT. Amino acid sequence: CASSEYRETNTEAFF.

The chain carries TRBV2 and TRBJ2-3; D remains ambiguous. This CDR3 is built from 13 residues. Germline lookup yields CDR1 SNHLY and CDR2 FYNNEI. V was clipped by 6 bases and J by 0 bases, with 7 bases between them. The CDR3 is CASRTTSTDTQYF. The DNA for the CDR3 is TGTGCCAGCAGAACCACTAGCACAGATACGCAGTATTTT.

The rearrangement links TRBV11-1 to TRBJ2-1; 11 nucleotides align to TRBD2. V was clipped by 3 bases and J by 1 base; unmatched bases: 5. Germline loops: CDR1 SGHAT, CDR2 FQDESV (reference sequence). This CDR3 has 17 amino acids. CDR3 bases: TGTGCCAGCAGCTTTGGGACTAGCGGAAATTCCTACAATGAGCAGTTCTTC. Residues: CASSFGTSGNSYNEQFF.